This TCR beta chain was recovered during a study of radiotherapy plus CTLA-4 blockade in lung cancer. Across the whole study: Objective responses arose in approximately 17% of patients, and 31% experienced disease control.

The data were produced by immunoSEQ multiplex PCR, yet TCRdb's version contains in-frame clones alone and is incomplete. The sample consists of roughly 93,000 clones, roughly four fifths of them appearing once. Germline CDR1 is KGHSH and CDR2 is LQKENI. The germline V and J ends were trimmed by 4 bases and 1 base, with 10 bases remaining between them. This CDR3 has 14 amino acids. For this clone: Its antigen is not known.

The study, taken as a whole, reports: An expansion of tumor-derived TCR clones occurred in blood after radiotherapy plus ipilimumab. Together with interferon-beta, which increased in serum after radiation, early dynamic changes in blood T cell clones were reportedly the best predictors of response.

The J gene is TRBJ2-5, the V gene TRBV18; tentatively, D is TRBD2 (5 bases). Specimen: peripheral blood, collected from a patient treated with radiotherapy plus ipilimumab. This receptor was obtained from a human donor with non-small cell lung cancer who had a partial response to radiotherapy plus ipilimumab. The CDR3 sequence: CASSQTGVQETQYF. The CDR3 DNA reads TGTGCCAGCTCACAGACCGGGGTCCAAGAGACCCAGTACTTC.